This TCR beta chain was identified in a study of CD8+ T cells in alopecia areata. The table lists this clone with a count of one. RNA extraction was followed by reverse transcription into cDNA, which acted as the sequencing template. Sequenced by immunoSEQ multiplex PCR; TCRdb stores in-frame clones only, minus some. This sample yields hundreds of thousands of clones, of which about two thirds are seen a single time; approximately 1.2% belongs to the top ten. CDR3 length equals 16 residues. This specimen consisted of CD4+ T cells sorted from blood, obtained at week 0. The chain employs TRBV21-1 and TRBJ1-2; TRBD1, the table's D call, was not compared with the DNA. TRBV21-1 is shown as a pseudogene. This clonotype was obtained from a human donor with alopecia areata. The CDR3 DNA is TGTGCCAGCAGCGACCAGGACAGGGGGTTCAACTATGGCTACACCTTC. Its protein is CASSDQDRGFNYGYTF.